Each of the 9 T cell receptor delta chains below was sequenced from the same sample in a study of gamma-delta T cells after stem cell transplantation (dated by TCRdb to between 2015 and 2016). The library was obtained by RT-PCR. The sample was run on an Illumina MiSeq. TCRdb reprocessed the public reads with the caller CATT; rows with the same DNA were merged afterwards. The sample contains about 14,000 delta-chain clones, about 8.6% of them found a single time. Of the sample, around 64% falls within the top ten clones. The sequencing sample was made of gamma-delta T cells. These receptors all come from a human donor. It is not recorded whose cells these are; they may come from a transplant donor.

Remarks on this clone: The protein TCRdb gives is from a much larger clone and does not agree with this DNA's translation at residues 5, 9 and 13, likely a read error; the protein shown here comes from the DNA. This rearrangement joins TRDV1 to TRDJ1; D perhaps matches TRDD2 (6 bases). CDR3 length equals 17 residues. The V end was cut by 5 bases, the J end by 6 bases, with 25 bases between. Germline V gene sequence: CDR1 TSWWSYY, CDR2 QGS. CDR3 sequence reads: CALGQRITLRASYKLIF. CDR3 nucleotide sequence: TGTGCTCTTGGGCAACGAATCACATTGCGGGCTTCCTATAAACTCATCTTT.

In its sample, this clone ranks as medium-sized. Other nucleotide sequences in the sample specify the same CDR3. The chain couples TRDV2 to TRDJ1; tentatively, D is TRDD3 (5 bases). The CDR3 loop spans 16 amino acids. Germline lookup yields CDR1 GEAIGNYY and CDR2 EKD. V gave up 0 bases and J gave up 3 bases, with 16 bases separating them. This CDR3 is CACDTVGTAPPDKLIF. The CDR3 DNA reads TGTGCCTGTGACACCGTGGGGACAGCGCCGCCCGATAAACTCATCTTT.

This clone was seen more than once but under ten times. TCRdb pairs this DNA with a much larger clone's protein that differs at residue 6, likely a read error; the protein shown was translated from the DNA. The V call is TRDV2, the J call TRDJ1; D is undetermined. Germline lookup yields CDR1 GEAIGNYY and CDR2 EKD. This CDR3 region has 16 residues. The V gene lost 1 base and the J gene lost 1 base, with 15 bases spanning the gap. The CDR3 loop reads CACDTEDTPGTDKLIF. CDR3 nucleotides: TGTGCCTGTGACACGGAGGACACCCCCGGCACCGATAAACTCATCTTT.

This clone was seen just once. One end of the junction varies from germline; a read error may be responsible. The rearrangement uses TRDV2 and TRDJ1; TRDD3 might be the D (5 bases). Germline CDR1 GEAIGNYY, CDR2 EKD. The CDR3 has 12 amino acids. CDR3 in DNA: TGCGCCTTTGACACCGTGGGGGATAAACTCATCTTT. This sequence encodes CAFDTVGDKLIF.

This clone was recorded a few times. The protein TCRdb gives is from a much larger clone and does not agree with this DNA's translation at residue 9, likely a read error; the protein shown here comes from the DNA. CDR3 sequence reads: CACDTGTTEPVVGTDKLIF. The CDR3 DNA reads as TGTGCCTGTGACACCGGCACCACAGAGCCAGTGGTGGGTACCGATAAACTCATCTTT. This rearrangement joins TRDV2 to TRDJ1; D is undetermined. The germline CDR1 and CDR2 sequences are GEAIGNYY and EKD. This CDR3 contains 19 residues. Deletions cut 0 bases from V and 2 bases from J, with 24 bases between.

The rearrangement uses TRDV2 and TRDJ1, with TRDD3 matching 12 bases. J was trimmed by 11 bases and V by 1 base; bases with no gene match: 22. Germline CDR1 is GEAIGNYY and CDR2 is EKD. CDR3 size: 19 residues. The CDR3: CACDTLVLGDTLWSGNLIF. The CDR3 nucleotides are TGTGCCTGTGACACGCTTGTCCTGGGGGATACGCTGTGGTCTGGTAACCTCATCTTT.

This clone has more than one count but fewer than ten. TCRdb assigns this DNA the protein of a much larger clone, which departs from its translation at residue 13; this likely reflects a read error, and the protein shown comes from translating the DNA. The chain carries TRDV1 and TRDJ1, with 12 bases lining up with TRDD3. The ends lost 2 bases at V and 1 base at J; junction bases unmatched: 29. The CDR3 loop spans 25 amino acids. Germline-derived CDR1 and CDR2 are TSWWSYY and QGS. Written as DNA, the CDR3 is TGTGCTCTTGGGGAAGTTCTGAGGACCTTCCCTCCCACACTGGGGGATACAGAGGGCACCGATAAACTCATCTTT. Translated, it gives CALGEVLRTFPPTLGDTEGTDKLIF.

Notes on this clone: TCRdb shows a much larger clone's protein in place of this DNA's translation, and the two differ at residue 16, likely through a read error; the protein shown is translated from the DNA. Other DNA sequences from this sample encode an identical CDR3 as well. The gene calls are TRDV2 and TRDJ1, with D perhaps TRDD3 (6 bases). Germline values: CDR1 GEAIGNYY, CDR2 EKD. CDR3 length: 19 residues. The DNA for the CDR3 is TGTGCCTGTGACACAATTACGATCGGGGATGTTCCGGGGACCGATAACCTCATCTTT. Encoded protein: CACDTITIGDVPGTDNLIF.

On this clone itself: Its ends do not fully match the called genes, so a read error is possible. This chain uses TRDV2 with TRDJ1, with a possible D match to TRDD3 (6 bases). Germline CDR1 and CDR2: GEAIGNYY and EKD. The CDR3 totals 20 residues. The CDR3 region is CACDTVPYNWVSENGDTLIF. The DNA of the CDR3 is TGTGCCTGTGACACCGTTCCTTACAACTGGGTATCGGAAAATGGCGATACACTCATCTTT.